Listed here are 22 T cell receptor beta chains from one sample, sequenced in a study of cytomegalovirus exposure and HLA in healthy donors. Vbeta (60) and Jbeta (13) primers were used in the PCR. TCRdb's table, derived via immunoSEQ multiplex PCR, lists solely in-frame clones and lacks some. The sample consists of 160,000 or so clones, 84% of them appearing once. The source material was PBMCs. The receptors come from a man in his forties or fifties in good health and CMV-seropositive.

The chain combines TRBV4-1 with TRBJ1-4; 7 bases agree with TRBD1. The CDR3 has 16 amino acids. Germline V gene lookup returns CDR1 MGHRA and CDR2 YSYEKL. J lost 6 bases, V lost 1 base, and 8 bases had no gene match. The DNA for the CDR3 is TGCGCCAGCAGCCAAGGAACAGGGGTGGGAGATGAAAAACTGTTTTTT. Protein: CASSQGTGVGDEKLFF.

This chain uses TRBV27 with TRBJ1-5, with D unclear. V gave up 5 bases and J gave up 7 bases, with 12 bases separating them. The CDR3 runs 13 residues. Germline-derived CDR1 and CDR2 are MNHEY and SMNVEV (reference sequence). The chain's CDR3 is CASSTTGLQPQHF. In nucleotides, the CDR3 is TGTGCCAGCAGTACAACGGGGTTGCAGCCCCAGCATTTT.

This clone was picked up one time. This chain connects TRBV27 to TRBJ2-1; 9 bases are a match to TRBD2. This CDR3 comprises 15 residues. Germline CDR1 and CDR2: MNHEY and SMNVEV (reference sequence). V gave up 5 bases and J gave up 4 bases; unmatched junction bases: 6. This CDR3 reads CASSPFSGGYNEQFF. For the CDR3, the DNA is TGTGCCAGCAGTCCTTTTAGCGGGGGATACAATGAGCAGTTCTTC.

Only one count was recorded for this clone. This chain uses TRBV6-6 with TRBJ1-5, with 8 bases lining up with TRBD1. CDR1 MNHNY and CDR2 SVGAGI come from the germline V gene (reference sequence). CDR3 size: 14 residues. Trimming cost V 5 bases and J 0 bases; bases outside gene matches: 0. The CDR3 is CASSQGASNQPQHF. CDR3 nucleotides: TGTGCCAGCAGTCAGGGGGCTAGCAATCAGCCCCAGCATTTT.

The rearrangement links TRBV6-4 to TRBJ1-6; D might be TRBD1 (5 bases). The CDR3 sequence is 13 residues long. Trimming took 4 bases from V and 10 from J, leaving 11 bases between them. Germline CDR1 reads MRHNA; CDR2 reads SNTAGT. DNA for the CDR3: TGTGCCAGCAGTGTGGGGGGTGGATCACCCCTCCACTTT. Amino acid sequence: CASSVGGGSPLHF.

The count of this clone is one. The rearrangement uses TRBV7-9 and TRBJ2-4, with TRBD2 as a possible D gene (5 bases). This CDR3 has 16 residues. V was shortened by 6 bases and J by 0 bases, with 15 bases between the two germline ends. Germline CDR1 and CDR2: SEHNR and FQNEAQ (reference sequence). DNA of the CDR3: TGTGCCAGCAGTCCAAGCGGTCTCCAAGCCAAAAACATTCAGTACTTC. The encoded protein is CASSPSGLQAKNIQYF.

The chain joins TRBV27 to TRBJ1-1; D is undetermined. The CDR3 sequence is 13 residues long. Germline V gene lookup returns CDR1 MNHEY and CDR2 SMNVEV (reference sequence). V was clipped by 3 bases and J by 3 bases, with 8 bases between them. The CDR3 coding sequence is TGTGCCAGCAGTTTTACCGCGTACACTGAAGCTTTCTTT. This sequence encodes CASSFTAYTEAFF.

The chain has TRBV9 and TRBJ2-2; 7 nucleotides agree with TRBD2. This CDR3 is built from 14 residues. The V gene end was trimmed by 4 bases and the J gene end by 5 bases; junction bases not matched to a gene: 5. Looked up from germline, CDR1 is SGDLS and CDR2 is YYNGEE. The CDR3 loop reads CASSRDYSTGELFF. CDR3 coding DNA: TGTGCCAGCAGCCGGGACTATTCTACCGGGGAGCTGTTTTTT.

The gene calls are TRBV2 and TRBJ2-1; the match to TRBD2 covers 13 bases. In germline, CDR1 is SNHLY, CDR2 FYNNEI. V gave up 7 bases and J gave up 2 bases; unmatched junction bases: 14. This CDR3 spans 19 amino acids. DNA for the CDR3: TGTGCCAGCAAACTCGTCTACGGGACTAGCGGGATCACCTACAATGAGCAGTTCTTC. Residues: CASKLVYGTSGITYNEQFF.

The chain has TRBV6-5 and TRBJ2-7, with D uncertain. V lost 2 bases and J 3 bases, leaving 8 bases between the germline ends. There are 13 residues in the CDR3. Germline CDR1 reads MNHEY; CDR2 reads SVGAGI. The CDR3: CASSYGANYEQYV. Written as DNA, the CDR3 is TGTGCCAGCAGTTACGGCGCGAACTACGAGCAGTACGTC.

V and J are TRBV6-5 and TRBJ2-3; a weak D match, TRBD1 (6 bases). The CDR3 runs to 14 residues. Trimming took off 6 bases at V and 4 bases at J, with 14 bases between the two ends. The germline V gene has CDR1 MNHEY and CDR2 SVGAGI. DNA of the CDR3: TGTGCCAGCAGGCCACAGGGTATAGCAGATACGCAGTATTTT. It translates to CASRPQGIADTQYF.

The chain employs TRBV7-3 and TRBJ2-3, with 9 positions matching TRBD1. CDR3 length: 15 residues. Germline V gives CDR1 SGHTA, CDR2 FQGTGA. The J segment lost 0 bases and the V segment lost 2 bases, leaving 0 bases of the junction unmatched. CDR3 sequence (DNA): TGTGCCAGCAGCTTAGGACAGGGGAGCACAGATACGCAGTATTTT. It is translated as CASSLGQGSTDTQYF.

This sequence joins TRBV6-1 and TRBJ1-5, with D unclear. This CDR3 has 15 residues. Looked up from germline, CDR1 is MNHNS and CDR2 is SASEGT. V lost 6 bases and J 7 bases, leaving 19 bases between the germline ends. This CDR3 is CASSAQEGGMQPQHF. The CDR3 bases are TGTGCCAGCAGCGCCCAGGAGGGAGGAATGCAGCCCCAGCATTTT.

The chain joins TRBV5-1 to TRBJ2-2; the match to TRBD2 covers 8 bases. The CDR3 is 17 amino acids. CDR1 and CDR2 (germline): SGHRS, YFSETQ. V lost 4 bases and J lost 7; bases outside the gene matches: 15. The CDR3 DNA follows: TGCGCCAGCAGCGTCACGGGGGTAGCGGGGCCTCTCGGGGAGCTGTTTTTT. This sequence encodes CASSVTGVAGPLGELFF.

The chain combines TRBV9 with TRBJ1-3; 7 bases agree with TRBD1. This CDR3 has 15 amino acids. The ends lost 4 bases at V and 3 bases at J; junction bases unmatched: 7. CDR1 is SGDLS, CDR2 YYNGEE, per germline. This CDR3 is CASSSRQGDGNTIYF. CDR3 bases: TGTGCCAGCAGCTCCCGACAGGGAGATGGAAACACCATATATTTT. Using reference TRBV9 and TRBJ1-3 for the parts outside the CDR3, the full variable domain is DSGVTQTPKHLITATGQRVTLRCSPRSGDLSVYWYQQSLDQGLQFLIQYYNGEERAKGNILERFSAQQFPDLHSELNLSSLELGDSALYFCASSSRQGDGNTIYFGEGSWLTVV.

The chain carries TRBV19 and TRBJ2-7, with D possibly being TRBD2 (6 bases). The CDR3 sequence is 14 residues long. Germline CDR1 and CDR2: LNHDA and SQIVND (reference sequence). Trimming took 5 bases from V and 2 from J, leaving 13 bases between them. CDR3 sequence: CASSPVGEAYEQYF. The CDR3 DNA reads TGTGCCAGTAGTCCGGTCGGGGAGGCCTACGAGCAGTACTTC.

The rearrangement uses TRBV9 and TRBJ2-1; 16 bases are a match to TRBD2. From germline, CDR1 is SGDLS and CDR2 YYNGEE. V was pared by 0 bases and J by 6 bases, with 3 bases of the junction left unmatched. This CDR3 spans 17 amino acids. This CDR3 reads CASSVAGLAGGRNEQFF. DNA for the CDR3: TGTGCCAGCAGCGTAGCGGGACTAGCGGGGGGGCGCAATGAGCAGTTCTTC.

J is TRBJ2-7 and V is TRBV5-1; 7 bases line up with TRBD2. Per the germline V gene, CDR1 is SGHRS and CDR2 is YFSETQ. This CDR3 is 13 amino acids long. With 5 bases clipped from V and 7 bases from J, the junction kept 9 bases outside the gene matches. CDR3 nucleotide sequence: TGCGCCAGCAGGAGCGTAGCGGGTGGGGAGCAGTACGTC. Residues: CASRSVAGGEQYV.

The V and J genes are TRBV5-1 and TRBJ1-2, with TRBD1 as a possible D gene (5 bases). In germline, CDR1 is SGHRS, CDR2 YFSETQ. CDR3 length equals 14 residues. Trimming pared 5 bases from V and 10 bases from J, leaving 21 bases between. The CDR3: CASRWGEGIESYTF. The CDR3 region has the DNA TGCGCCAGCAGATGGGGGGAGGGAATTGAATCCTACACCTTC.

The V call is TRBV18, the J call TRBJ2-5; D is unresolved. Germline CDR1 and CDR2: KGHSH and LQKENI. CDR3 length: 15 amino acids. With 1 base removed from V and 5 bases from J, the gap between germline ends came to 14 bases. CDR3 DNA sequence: TGTGCCAGCTCACCACTTGGTTCCGCCGGGGAGACCCAGTACTTC. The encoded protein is CASSPLGSAGETQYF. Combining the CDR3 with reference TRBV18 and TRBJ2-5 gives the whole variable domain NAGVMQNPRHLVRRRGQEARLRCSPMKGHSHVYWYRQLPEEGLKFMVYLQKENIIDESGMPKERFSAEFPKEGPSILRIQQVVRGDSAAYFCASSPLGSAGETQYFGPGTRLLVL.

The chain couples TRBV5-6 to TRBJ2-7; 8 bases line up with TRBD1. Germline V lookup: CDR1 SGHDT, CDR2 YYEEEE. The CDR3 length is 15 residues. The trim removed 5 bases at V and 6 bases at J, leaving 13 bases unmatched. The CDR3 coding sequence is TGTGCCAGCAGGGGGACAGGCCAATCAATAGGCGAGCAGTACTTC. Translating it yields CASRGTGQSIGEQYF.

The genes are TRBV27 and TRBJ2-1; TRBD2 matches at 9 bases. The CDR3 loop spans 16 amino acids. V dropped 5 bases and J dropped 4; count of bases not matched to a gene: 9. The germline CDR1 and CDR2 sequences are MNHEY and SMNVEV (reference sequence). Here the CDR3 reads CASSEILAGRYNEQFF. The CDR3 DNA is TGTGCCAGCAGTGAGATTCTAGCGGGGAGGTACAATGAGCAGTTCTTC.